This entry features one T cell receptor beta chain sequence. Its target is unknown. The data belong to a study of cytomegalovirus exposure and HLA in healthy donors. Study information: The platform used for the approximately 130 validation repertoires matched that of the 666 first-cohort repertoires, a later analysis reported. Findings of the study overall: Rare TCR sequences predominated, though certain public TCRs were found in many donors. Through in vitro validation, a few CMV-associated chains were shown to be specific for CMV antigens.

Profiling relied on immunoSEQ multiplex PCR, and the TCRdb table lists in-frame clones only, not all of them. The sample records under 250,000 clones, roughly 87% being singletons. CDR3 size: 16 residues. Germline V lookup: CDR1 SNHLY, CDR2 FYNNEI. Trimming stripped 6 bases from V and 3 bases from J, with 21 bases between. The sample was PBMCs. The clonotype was recovered from a man aged 18 to 30 in good health and CMV-seropositive. The gene calls are TRBV2 and TRBJ2-7, with a weak D call TRBD2 (5 bases). CDR3 sequence reads: CASRRAPGTPDYEQYF. CDR3 DNA sequence: TGTGCCAGCAGGAGGGCACCGGGAACTCCAGACTACGAGCAGTACTTC.